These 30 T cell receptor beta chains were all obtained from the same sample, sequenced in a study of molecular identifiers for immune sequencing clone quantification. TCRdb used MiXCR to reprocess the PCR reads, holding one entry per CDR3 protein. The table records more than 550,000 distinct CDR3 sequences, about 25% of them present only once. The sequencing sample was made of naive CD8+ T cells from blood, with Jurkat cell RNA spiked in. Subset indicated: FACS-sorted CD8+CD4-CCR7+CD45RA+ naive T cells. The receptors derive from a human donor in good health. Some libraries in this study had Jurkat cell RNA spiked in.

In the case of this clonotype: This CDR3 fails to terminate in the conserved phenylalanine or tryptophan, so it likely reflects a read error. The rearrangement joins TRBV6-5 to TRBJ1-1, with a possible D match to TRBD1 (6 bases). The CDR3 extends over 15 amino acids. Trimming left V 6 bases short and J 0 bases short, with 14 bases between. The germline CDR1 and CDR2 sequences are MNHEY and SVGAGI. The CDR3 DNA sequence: TGTGCCAGCAGCCCCTACACAGGGATGAACACTGAAGCTTTCTCT. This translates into CASSPYTGMNTEAFS.

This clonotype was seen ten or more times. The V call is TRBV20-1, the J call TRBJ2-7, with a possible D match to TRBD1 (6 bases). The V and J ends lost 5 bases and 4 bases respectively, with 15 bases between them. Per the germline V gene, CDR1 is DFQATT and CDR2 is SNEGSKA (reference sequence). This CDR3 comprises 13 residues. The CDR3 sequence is CSALNRAFYEQYF. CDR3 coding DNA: TGCAGTGCTTTAAACAGGGCATTTTACGAGCAGTACTTC.

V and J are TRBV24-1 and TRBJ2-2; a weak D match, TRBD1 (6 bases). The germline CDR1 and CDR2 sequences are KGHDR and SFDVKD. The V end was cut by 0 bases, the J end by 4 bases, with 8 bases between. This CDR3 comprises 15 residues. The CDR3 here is CATSDLQGRTGELFF. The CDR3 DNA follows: TGTGCCACCAGTGATTTGCAGGGGCGCACCGGGGAGCTGTTTTTT.

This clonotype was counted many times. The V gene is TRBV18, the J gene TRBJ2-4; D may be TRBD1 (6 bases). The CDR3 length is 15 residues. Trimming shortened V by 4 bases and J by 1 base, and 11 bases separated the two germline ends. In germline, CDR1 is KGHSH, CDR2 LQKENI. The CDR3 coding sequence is TGTGCCAGCTCACAAACCAGGGGTGCCAAAAACATTCAGTACTTC. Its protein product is CASSQTRGAKNIQYF.

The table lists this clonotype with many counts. The CDR3 DNA sequence: TGTGCCAGCAGCAAGCAGGGGGCCGAGGACTATGGCTACACCTTC. Translated: CASSKQGAEDYGYTF. This chain uses TRBV2 with TRBJ1-2, with 8 bases identical to TRBD1. J was trimmed by 3 bases and V by 6 bases; bases with no gene match: 9. The germline CDR1 and CDR2 sequences are SNHLY and FYNNEI. CDR3 length: 15 amino acids.

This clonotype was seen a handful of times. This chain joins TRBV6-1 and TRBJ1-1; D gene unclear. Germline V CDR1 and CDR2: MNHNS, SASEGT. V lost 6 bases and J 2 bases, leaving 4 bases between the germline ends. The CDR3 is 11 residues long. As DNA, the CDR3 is TGTGCCAGCAGCGATAACACTGAAGCTTTCTTT. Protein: CASSDNTEAFF.

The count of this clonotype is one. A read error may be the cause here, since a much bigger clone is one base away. As DNA, the CDR3 is TGTGCCAGCAGCCCCAGACTAGCGGGGGGCCTGGATAAGCAGTTCTTC. This codes for CASSPRLAGGLDKQFF. This chain links TRBV6-5 with TRBJ2-1; 13 bases are shared with TRBD2. Germline-derived CDR1 and CDR2 are MNHEY and SVGAGI. The CDR3 spans 16 residues. Losses at the gene ends were 6 bases for V and 11 bases for J; bases not matched to a gene: 13.

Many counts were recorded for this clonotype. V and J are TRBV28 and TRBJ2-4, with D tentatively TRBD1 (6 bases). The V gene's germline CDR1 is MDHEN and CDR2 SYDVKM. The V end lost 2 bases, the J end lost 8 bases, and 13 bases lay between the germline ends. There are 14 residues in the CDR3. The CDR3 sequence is CASSLHRVRDIQYF. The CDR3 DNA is TGTGCCAGCAGTTTACACAGGGTTCGTGACATTCAGTACTTC. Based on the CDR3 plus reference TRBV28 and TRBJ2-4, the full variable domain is DVKVTQSSRYLVKRTGEKVFLECVQDMDHENMFWYRQDPGLGLRLIYFSYDVKMKEKGDIPEGYSVSREKKERFSLILESASTNQTSMYLCASSLHRVRDIQYFGAGTRLSVL.

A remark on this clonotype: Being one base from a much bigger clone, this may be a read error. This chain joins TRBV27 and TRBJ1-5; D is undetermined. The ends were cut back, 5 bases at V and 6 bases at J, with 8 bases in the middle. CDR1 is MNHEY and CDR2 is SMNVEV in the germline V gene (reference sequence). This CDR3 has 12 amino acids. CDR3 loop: CASSTLGQPQHF. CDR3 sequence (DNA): TGTGCCAGCAGTACCTTGGGTCAGCCCCAGCATTTT.

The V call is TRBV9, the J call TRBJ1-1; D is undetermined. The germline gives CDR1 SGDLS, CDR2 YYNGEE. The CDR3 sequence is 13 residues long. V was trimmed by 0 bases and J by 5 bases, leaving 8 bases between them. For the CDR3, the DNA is TGTGCCAGCAGCGTAGGTTCTAGAACTGAAGCTTTCTTT. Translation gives CASSVGSRTEAFF.

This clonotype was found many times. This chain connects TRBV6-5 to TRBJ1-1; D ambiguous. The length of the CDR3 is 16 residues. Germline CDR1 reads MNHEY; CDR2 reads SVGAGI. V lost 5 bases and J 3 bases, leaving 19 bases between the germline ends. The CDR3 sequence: CASSRLGVRFDTEAFF. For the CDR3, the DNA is TGTGCCAGCAGTCGCTTAGGCGTAAGGTTCGACACTGAAGCTTTCTTT.

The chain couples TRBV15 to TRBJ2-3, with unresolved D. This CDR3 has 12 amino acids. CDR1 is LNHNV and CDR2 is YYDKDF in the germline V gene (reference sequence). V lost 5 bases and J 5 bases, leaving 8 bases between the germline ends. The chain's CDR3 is CATSLLGDTQYF. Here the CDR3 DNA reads TGTGCCACCAGCCTATTAGGAGATACGCAGTATTTT.

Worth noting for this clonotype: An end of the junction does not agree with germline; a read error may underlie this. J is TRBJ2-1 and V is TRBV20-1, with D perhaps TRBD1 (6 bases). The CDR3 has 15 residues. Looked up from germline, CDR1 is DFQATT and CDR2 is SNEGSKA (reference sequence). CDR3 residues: CCAREQGLSYNEQFF. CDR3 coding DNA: TGCTGTGCTAGGGAACAGGGTCTTTCCTACAATGAGCAGTTCTTC.

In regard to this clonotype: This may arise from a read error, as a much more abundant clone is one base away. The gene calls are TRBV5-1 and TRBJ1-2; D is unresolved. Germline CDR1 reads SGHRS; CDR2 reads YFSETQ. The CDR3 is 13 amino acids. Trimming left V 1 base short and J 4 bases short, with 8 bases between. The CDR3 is CASSLPASYGYTF. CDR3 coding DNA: TGCGCCAGCAGCTTGCCAGCTAGCTATGGCTACACCTTC.

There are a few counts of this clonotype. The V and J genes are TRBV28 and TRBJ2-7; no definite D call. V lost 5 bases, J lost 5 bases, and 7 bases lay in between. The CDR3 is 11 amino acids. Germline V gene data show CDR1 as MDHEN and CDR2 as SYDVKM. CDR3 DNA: TGTGCCAGCAGTAGCCTTCACGAGCAGTACTTC. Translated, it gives CASSSLHEQYF.

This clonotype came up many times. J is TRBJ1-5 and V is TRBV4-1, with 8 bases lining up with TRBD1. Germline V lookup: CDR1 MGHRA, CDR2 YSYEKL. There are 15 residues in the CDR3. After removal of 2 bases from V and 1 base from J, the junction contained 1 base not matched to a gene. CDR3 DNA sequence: TGCGCCAGCAGCCAACAGGGGGCCAGCAATCAGCCCCAGCATTTT. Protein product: CASSQQGASNQPQHF.

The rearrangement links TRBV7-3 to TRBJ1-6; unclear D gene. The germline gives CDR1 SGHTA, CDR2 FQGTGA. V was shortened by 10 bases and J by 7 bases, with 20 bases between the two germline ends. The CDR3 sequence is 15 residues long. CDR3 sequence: CANNLTGRRNSPLHF. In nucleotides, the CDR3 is TGTGCCAACAACCTAACCGGCAGGCGCAATTCACCCCTCCACTTT.

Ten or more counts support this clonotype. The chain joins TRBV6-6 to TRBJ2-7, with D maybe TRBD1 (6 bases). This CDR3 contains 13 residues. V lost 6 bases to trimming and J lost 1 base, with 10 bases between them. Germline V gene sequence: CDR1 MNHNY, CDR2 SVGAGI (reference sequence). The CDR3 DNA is TGTGCCAGCAGACCGGACAGATCCTACGAGCAGTACTTC. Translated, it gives CASRPDRSYEQYF.

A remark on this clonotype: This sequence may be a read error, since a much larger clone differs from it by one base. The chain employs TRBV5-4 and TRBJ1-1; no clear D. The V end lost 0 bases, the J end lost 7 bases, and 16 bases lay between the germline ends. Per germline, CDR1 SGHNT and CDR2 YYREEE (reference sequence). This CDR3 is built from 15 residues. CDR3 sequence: CASSLVLGIGIEAFF. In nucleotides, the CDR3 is TGTGCCAGCAGCTTGGTTTTAGGGATAGGGATTGAAGCTTTCTTT.

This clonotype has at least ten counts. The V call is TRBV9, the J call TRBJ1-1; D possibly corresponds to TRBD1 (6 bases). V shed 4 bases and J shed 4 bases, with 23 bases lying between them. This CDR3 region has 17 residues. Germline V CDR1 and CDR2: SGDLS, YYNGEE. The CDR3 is CASSPDVGIQGFTEAFF. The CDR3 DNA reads TGTGCCAGCAGCCCCGATGTAGGTATTCAGGGGTTCACTGAAGCTTTCTTT.

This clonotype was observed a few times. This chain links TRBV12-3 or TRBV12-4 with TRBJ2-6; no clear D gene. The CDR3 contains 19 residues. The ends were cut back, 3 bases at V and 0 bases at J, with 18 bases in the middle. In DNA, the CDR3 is TGTGCCAGCAGTTTTGAAGACCCCGTGCAAACCTCTGGGGCCAACGTCCTGACTTTC. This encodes CASSFEDPVQTSGANVLTF.

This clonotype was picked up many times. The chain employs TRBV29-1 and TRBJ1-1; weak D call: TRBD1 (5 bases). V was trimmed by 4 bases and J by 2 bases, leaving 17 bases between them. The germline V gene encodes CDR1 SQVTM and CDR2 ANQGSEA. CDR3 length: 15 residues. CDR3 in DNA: TGCAGCGTTGTTCGGCAGGGATTAGTTAACACTGAAGCTTTCTTT. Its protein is CSVVRQGLVNTEAFF.

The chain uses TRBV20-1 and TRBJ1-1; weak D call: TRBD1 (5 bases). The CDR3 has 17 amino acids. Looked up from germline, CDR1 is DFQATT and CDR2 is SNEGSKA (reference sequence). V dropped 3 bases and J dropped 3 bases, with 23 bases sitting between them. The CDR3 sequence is CSASWQNFGKGDTEAFF. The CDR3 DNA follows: TGCAGTGCTAGTTGGCAGAACTTCGGGAAAGGGGACACTGAAGCTTTCTTT.

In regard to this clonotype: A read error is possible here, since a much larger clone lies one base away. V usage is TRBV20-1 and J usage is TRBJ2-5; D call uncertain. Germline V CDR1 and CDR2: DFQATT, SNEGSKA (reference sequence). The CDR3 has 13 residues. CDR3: CSASTRYQKTQYF. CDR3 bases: TGCAGTGCTAGTACCCGTTACCAAAAGACCCAGTACTTC.

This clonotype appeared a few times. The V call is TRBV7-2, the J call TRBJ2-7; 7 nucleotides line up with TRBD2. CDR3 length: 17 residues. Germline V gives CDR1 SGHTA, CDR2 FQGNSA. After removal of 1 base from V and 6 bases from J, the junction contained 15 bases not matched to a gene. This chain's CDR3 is CASSLDWLAAGLGEQYF. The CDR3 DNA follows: TGTGCCAGCAGCTTAGATTGGCTAGCGGCAGGCCTCGGCGAGCAGTACTTC.

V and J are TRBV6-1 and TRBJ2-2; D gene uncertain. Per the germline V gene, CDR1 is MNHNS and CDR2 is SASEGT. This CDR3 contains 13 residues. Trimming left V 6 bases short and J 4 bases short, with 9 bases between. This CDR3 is CASRALGTGELFF. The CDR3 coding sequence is TGTGCCAGCAGGGCTTTAGGCACCGGGGAGCTGTTTTTT.

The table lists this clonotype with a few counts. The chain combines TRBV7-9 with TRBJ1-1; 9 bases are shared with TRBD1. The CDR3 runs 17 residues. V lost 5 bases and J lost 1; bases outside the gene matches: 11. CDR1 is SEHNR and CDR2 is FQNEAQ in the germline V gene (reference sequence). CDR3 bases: TGTGCCAGCAGCCCAGCCCAATGGGACAGGGCGAACACTGAAGCTTTCTTT. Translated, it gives CASSPAQWDRANTEAFF.

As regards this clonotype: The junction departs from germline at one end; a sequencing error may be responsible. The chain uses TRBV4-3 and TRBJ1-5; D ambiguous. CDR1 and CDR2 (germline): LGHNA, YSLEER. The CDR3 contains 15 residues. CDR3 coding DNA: TGCGGCAGCAGCCCGGTGGGGTATAGCAATCAGCCCCAGCATTTT. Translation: CGSSPVGYSNQPQHF.

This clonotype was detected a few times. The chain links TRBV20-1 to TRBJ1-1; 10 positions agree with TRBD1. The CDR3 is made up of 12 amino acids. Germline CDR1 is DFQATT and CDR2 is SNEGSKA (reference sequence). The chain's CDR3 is CRGQGMNTEAFF. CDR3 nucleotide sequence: TGCAGGGGACAGGGGATGAACACTGAAGCTTTCTTT.

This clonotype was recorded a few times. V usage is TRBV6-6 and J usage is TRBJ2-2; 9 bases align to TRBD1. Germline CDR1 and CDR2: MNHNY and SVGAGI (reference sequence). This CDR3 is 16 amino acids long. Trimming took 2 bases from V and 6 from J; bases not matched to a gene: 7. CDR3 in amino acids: CASSYTGTGRSGELFF. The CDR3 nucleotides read TGTGCCAGCAGTTACACGGGGACAGGGAGGTCCGGGGAGCTGTTTTTT.